Listed below are T cell receptor beta chains from one sample, sequenced in a study of blood T cell repertoires in COVID-19. Sequenced by immunoSEQ multiplex PCR; TCRdb stores in-frame clones only, minus some. The table has under 200,000 clones, roughly 80% seen once. The specimen sequenced was peripheral blood. The receptors were gathered from a man aged 65-85 years with active or convalescent COVID-19. The CDR3 runs from the conserved cysteine through the conserved F or W. The D gene is left open where the match is weak. Rows may omit the clone size; those that give it use once, few, many or a size class.

V	J	size	D	CDR3	DNA
TRBV30	TRBJ1-4	once	TRBD1	CAWSRDRGNNEKLFF	TGTGCCTGGAGTCGAGACAGGGGCAATAATGAAAAACTGTTTTTT
TRBV28	TRBJ1-2	NA	TRBD1	CASTDRDRINYGYTF	TGTGCCAGCACCGACCGGGACAGAATAAACTATGGCTACACCTTC
TRBV12-3/TRBV12-4	TRBJ1-3	NA	NA	CASSLEGGNTIYF	TGTGCCAGCAGTTTAGAGGGGGGAAACACCATATATTTT
TRBV5-1	TRBJ2-7	NA	TRBD1	CASSLAGTGNQFLIYEQYF	TGCGCCAGCAGCCTAGCCGGGACAGGGAACCAATTCCTTATCTACGAGCAGTACTTC
TRBV5-1	TRBJ2-1	NA	TRBD2	CASSSGLAGGPHNEQFF	TGCGCCAGCAGCTCCGGACTAGCGGGAGGTCCTCACAATGAGCAGTTCTTC
TRBV27	TRBJ2-1	NA	NA	CASGGQGEFSSYNEQFF	TGTGCCTCGGGAGGACAGGGCGAATTTAGCTCCTACAATGAGCAGTTCTTC
TRBV20-1	TRBJ2-7	NA	NA	CSAPSGEQYF	TGCAGTGCTCCTTCGGGGGAGCAGTACTTC
TRBV7-8	TRBJ1-5	NA	TRBD1	CASSQGQGFFQPQHF	TGTGCCAGCAGCCAGGGACAGGGGTTCTTTCAGCCCCAGCATTTT
TRBV5-1	TRBJ1-3	NA	NA	CASSLDGRTGNTIYF	TGCGCCAGCAGCCTGGACGGTAGAACTGGAAACACCATATATTTT
TRBV30	TRBJ2-5	NA	TRBD2	CAWSAGPGGGQETQYF	TGTGCCTGGAGTGCCGGACCCGGCGGGGGACAAGAGACCCAGTACTTC
TRBV5-5	TRBJ2-1	NA	TRBD2	CASKMTSHGNEQFF	TGTGCCAGCAAGATGACTAGCCACGGCAATGAGCAGTTCTTC
TRBV11-2	TRBJ2-2	NA	TRBD2	CASRLGLAGTGELFF	TGTGCCAGCAGATTGGGACTAGCGGGGACCGGGGAGCTGTTTTTT
TRBV28	TRBJ2-7	NA	NA	CASSSPPGKRWEQYF	TGTGCCAGCAGTTCGCCTCCCGGGAAGCGCTGGGAGCAGTACTTC
TRBV18	TRBJ1-6	NA	NA	CASSPRGASTYNSPLHF	TGTGCCAGCTCACCTCGGGGGGCAAGTACCTATAATTCACCCCTCCACTTT
TRBV6-5	TRBJ1-3	NA	NA	CASTERRAKDTIYF	TGTGCCTCCACGGAAAGGCGGGCGAAGGACACCATATATTTT
TRBV20-1	TRBJ1-5	NA	NA	CSASWAGALGQPQHF	TGCAGTGCTAGTTGGGCAGGGGCTCTTGGTCAGCCCCAGCATTTT
TRBV19	TRBJ2-1	NA	TRBD1	CASTDRASSYNEQFF	TGTGCCAGTACCGACAGGGCAAGCTCCTACAATGAGCAGTTCTTC
TRBV11-3	TRBJ1-1	NA	NA	CASSLHMNTEAFF	TGTGCCAGCAGCCTTCACATGAACACTGAAGCTTTCTTT
TRBV2	TRBJ2-4	NA	TRBD2	CASSDLTSGRGWGGYF	TGTGCCAGCAGTGATTTGACTAGCGGGAGAGGTTGGGGAGGTTACTTC
TRBV7-2	TRBJ2-4	NA	TRBD1	CASSLPSQGARAKNIQYF	TGTGCCAGCAGCTTACCTTCCCAGGGGGCTCGAGCCAAAAACATTCAGTACTTC
TRBV28	TRBJ2-7	NA	TRBD1	CASSYRQGAAYEQYF	TGTGCCAGCAGTTATAGACAGGGGGCGGCATACGAGCAGTACTTC
TRBV28	TRBJ1-2	NA	NA	CASSPGHRVANYGYTF	TGTGCCAGCAGTCCGGGACACCGCGTAGCTAACTATGGCTACACCTTC
TRBV12-3/TRBV12-4	TRBJ1-2	NA	TRBD1	CASSHRGYGYTF	TGTGCCAGCAGTCACAGGGGCTATGGCTACACCTTC
TRBV19	TRBJ2-7	NA	NA	CASSIAGSSYEQYF	TGTGCCAGTAGTATAGCGGGGAGCTCCTACGAGCAGTACTTC
TRBV27	TRBJ1-1	once	NA	CASSLSRVGNTEAFF	TGTGCCAGCAGTTTATCCCGGGTGGGGAACACTGAAGCTTTCTTT
TRBV5-6	TRBJ1-2	NA	NA	CASSLEVRVRWDYGYTF	TGTGCCAGCAGCTTGGAGGTCAGGGTTCGGTGGGACTATGGCTACACCTTC
TRBV6-5	TRBJ1-6	NA	NA	CASSYSSTAQYSPLHF	TGTGCCAGCAGTTACTCGTCGACAGCTCAGTATTCACCCCTCCACTTT
TRBV7-7	TRBJ2-5	NA	NA	CASSFTGYGETQYF	TGTGCTAGCAGCTTTACAGGGTACGGAGAGACCCAGTACTTC
TRBV28	TRBJ1-4	NA	TRBD1	CASTRQGPTNEKLFF	TGTGCCAGCACTAGACAGGGGCCAACTAATGAAAAACTGTTTTTT
TRBV19	TRBJ2-3	NA	TRBD1	CASSIPGQGGGNTQYF	TGTGCCAGTAGTATCCCCGGACAGGGGGGAGGGAATACGCAGTATTTT
TRBV5-1	TRBJ1-1	NA	NA	CASSLVRGINTEAFF	TGCGCCAGCAGCTTGGTGAGAGGGATTAACACTGAAGCTTTCTTT
TRBV15	TRBJ2-7	NA	TRBD1	CATSRGWDSTHEQYF	TGTGCCACCAGCAGAGGATGGGACAGCACCCACGAGCAGTACTTC
TRBV19	TRBJ1-3	few	NA	CASSDSGASGNTIYF	TGTGCCAGTAGTGACTCTGGGGCGTCTGGAAACACCATATATTTT
TRBV5-1	TRBJ1-2	once	NA	CASSSRPRDIPGDGYTF	TGCGCCAGCAGCTCGCGGCCCCGGGACATTCCCGGGGATGGCTACACCTTC
TRBV5-5	TRBJ1-2	NA	TRBD1	CASSVGTGFYGYTF	TGTGCCAGCAGCGTCGGGACAGGGTTCTATGGCTACACCTTC
TRBV5-5	TRBJ1-4	NA	NA	CASSSPGTNEKLFF	TGTGCCAGCAGCTCCCCGGGAACTAATGAAAAACTGTTTTTT
TRBV19	TRBJ1-5	NA	NA	CASSIKRDLGQPQHF	TGTGCCAGTAGTATAAAGAGGGATTTGGGTCAGCCCCAGCATTTT
TRBV28	TRBJ1-5	NA	NA	CASSLLNQPQHF	TGTGCCAGCAGTTTACTTAATCAGCCCCAGCATTTT
TRBV11-2	TRBJ2-5	NA	TRBD2	CASSSRGGTQYF	TGTGCCAGCAGCTCGCGGGGGGGGACCCAGTACTTC
TRBV18	TRBJ2-1	NA	TRBD2	CASSPLLAGATTFNEQFF	TGTGCCAGCTCACCACTGCTAGCGGGAGCCACAACCTTTAATGAGCAGTTCTTC
TRBV28	TRBJ2-6	NA	NA	CASSFSSGANVLTF	TGTGCCAGCAGCTTTAGCTCTGGGGCCAACGTCCTGACTTTC
TRBV30	TRBJ1-2	NA	NA	CAWTQGNWDGYTF	TGTGCCTGGACCCAGGGTAATTGGGATGGCTACACCTTC
TRBV7-9	TRBJ2-7	NA	TRBD1	CASRPTGGPYEQYF	TGTGCCAGCAGACCGACAGGGGGCCCTTACGAGCAGTACTTC
TRBV30	TRBJ2-1	NA	NA	CAWRRSWEQFF	TGTGCCTGGCGTAGAAGCTGGGAGCAGTTCTTC
TRBV19	TRBJ2-7	NA	NA	CASSIELRSYEQYF	TGTGCCAGTAGTATAGAACTGCGATCCTACGAGCAGTACTTC
TRBV5-5	TRBJ1-2	NA	NA	CASSLESTYYGYTF	TGTGCCAGCAGCTTGGAAAGCACTTACTATGGCTACACCTTC
TRBV6-5	TRBJ2-5	NA	NA	CASKRRAQETQYF	TGTGCCAGCAAACGCAGGGCCCAAGAGACCCAGTACTTC
TRBV2	TRBJ1-5	NA	TRBD1	CASTWTGKGYSNQPQHF	TGTGCCAGCACTTGGACAGGGAAGGGCTATAGCAATCAGCCCCAGCATTTT